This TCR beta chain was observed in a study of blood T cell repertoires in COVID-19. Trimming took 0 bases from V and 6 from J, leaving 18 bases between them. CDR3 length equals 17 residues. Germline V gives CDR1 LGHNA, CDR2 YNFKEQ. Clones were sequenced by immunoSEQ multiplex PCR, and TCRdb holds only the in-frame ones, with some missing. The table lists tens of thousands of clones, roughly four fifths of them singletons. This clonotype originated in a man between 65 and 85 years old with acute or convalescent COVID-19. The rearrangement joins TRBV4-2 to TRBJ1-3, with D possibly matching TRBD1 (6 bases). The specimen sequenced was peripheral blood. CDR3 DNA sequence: TGTGCCAGCAGCCAAGATATCGGGGCAGGGGCTACAAACACCATATATTTT. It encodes CASSQDIGAGATNTIYF.